A few counts support the clone carrying this TCR beta chain. Germline CDR1 is SGHRS and CDR2 is YFSETQ. The germline V and J ends were trimmed by 0 bases and 2 bases, with 13 bases remaining between them. The CDR3 is made up of 16 amino acids. RNA-based 3' RACE libraries used unique molecular identifiers. A single record per CDR3 protein comes from TCRdb applying MiXCR to the 3' RACE reads. Of thousands of distinct CDR3 sequences listed, about 16% are singletons. The source of the sample is a study of HIV-infected children after antiretroviral therapy interruption. Study-wide background: Interruption group median age about 10 years; continuous group about 8 years.

Treatment described: PENTA 11 planned treatment interruption arm or continuous ART arm. The receptor comes from a pool of human donors with HIV. The sequencing used CD45RO+ CD8+ T cells from PBMCs, pooled from several time points, collected from a donor given antiretroviral therapy, either interrupted or continuous. The subset: memory CD8+ CD45RO+ CD45RA- T cells. The chain recombines TRBV5-1 with TRBJ2-3; D gene ambiguous. The CDR3 is CASSLGSGGPTDTQYF. In DNA, the CDR3 is TGCGCCAGCAGCTTGGGGTCCGGCGGTCCCACAGATACGCAGTATTTT.